This T cell receptor beta chain came from a study of breast tumors, draining lymph nodes, adjacent tissues. Overall study results and limits: Luminal-like breast cancer showed significantly greater tumor-nontumor repertoire similarity than basal-like breast cancer did. The lymph node origin of tumor T cells was framed as consistent with a hypothesis, not demonstrated. Tumor repertoires ranked between lymph nodes and nontumor tissue in diversity, with V and J gene preferences.

Trimming pared 2 bases from V and 4 bases from J, leaving 9 bases between. The germline gives CDR1 SEHNR, CDR2 FQNEAQ (reference sequence). This CDR3 contains 13 residues. TCRdb reprocessed the multiplex PCR reads via MiXCR and lists one record per CDR3 protein. The sample yields about 13,000 distinct CDR3 sequences, 45% to 55% seen once. By sample fraction, this clonotype is medium-sized. Its antigen remains unknown. Sequencing used tumor-adjacent breast tissue. The genes are TRBV7-9 and TRBJ2-7; unclear D gene. This receptor was identified in a female donor with breast cancer. Some clones in this sample may be carry-over from other donors' samples. CDR3 sequence: CASSLTPEYEQYF. As DNA, the CDR3 is TGTGCCAGCAGCTTAACTCCGGAATACGAGCAGTACTTC. Combining the CDR3 with reference TRBV7-9 and TRBJ2-7 gives the whole variable domain DTGVSQNPRHKITKRGQNVTFRCDPISEHNRLYWYRQTLGQGPEFLTYFQNEAQLEKSRLLSDRFSAERPKGSFSTLEIQRTEQGDSAMYLCASSLTPEYEQYFGPGTRLTVT.